This TCR beta chain was documented in a study of post-analysis software for immune sequencing data. Across the whole study: Relapsing-remitting, secondary progressive and progressive-relapsing courses of multiple sclerosis were included.

Study outcomes and limitations: People with multiple sclerosis had a significantly lower normalized Chao1 diversity than controls did. Five TRBV segments were significantly more frequent in patients than in controls. TRBV5-6, TRBV5-1 and TRBV20-1 were among these segments.

Unique molecular identifiers tagged the TCR beta cDNA libraries. T cells numbering about 0.9 to 10 million yielded cDNA molecules that totaled approximately 500,000. TCRdb itself ran the PCR reads through MiXCR, one entry per CDR3 protein. The repertoire has roughly 670,000 distinct CDR3 sequences, 55% to 70% of them found once; the top ten carry about 10%. Per germline, CDR1 DFQATT and CDR2 SNEGSKA (reference sequence). The germline V and J ends were trimmed by 1 base and 3 bases, with 24 bases remaining between them. This CDR3 comprises 18 residues. A few counts support this clonotype. Its antigen is currently unknown.

Sequencing was done on a sample of blood. The rearrangement links TRBV20-1 to TRBJ2-5; D is undetermined. The origin of this receptor is a girl between 2 and 10 years old with multiple sclerosis. In DNA, the CDR3 is TGCAGTGCTAGAGTTTCTAATGTAAACGCAGAACGAAAAGAGACCCAGTACTTC. Protein sequence: CSARVSNVNAERKETQYF.